The 17 T cell receptor beta chains below all came from one sample that was sequenced in a study of blood T cell repertoires in COVID-19 (dated by TCRdb to 2018 to 2020). Library preparation employed the immunoSEQ multiplex PCR assay. Sourced from immuneACCESS, this table was stored by TCRdb with only in-frame sequences that have V and J called. A share of the clones is absent; for the studies checked, an unresolved V gene accounts for under half, and the remainder has no known explanation. This sample comprises some 350,000 clones, around 86% of them detected only once. The ten biggest clones cover around 3% of the sample. The sample consisted of peripheral blood. The receptors derive from a human donor in a cohort sampled during active COVID-19.

The chain is built from TRBV2 and TRBJ1-2; D might be TRBD1 (5 bases). V was shortened by 5 bases and J by 3 bases, with 10 bases between the two germline ends. CDR3 length: 13 residues. The germline gives CDR1 SNHLY, CDR2 FYNNEI. CDR3 in amino acids: CASSPQGYYGYTF. The CDR3 coding sequence is TGTGCCAGCAGTCCCCAGGGCTACTATGGCTACACCTTC.

The CDR3 region has the DNA TGTGCCAGCAGCTTCCAGGGGGCTGGAGAGCAGTACTTC. This sequence encodes CASSFQGAGEQYF. The genes are TRBV11-3 and TRBJ2-7; 8 bases map to TRBD1. Germline V CDR1 and CDR2: SGHNT, YENEEA. The trim removed 3 bases at V and 7 bases at J, leaving 5 bases unmatched. The CDR3 is 13 amino acids.

Notes on this clone: In the same sample, other DNA sequences code for this CDR3. The chain couples TRBV7-9 to TRBJ1-2; possible D gene TRBD1, 6 bases. Germline CDR1 and CDR2: SEHNR and FQNEAQ (reference sequence). Trimming took 5 bases from V and 8 from J, leaving 15 bases between them. This CDR3 region has 13 residues. In DNA, the CDR3 is TGTGCCAGCAGCCCGGGACAAGGAGGAGGCTACACCTTC. This gives the protein CASSPGQGGGYTF.

The chain employs TRBV7-9 and TRBJ1-1; D is unclear. CDR3 length: 14 residues. V was trimmed by 3 bases and J by 0 bases, leaving 8 bases between them. In germline, CDR1 is SEHNR, CDR2 FQNEAQ (reference sequence). CDR3 coding DNA: TGTGCCAGCAGCTTTAAAGAGATGAACACTGAAGCTTTCTTT. It codes for CASSFKEMNTEAFF.

The chain recombines TRBV30 with TRBJ2-3, with a weak D call TRBD1 (5 bases). Germline V gives CDR1 GTSNPN, CDR2 SVGIG (reference sequence). V lost 5 bases to trimming and J lost 0 bases, with 12 bases between them. CDR3 size: 14 residues. As DNA, the CDR3 is TGTGCCTGGGGGCAAGGGGATAGCACAGATACGCAGTATTTT. Translating gives CAWGQGDSTDTQYF.

This rearrangement joins TRBV18 to TRBJ2-2, with 7 bases identical to TRBD2. Germline trimming cut 3 bases from V and 3 bases from J; bases unmatched to any gene: 4. Germline V gene data show CDR1 as KGHSH and CDR2 as LQKENI. This CDR3 is 15 amino acids long. The CDR3 nucleotides read TGTGCCAGCTCACCCTTAGGACTAGACACCGGGGAGCTGTTTTTT. Translation: CASSPLGLDTGELFF.

This chain links TRBV2 with TRBJ2-5; 7 bases line up with TRBD2. With 6 bases clipped from V and 5 bases from J, the junction kept 6 bases outside the gene matches. Germline V gene lookup returns CDR1 SNHLY and CDR2 FYNNEI. This CDR3 contains 13 residues. The CDR3, as DNA: TGTGCCAGCAGGGGGTGGACTAGGGAGACCCAGTACTTC. This encodes CASRGWTRETQYF.

The genes are TRBV25-1 and TRBJ2-1; TRBD2 aligns across 9 bases. This CDR3 contains 14 residues. Per the germline V gene, CDR1 is MGHDK and CDR2 is SYGVNS. The J segment lost 15 bases and the V segment lost 6 bases, leaving 15 bases of the junction unmatched. Here the CDR3 DNA reads TGTGCCAGCAGCCCCGCGGGGGGGTCCGCACGAATGTTCTTC. Its translation is CASSPAGGSARMFF. Together with reference TRBV25-1 and TRBJ2-1, the CDR3 gives the full variable domain: EADIYQTPRYLVIGTGKKITLECSQTMGHDKMYWYQQDPGMELHLIHYSYGVNSTEKGDLSSESTVSRIRTEHFPLTLESARPSHTSQYLCASSPAGGSARMFFGPGTRLTVL.

This clone was seen a handful of times. This chain joins TRBV19 and TRBJ1-5, with a weak D call TRBD1 (5 bases). The CDR3 sequence is 17 residues long. The V gene lost 2 bases and the J gene lost 4 bases, with 18 bases spanning the gap. CDR1 and CDR2 (germline): LNHDA, SQIVND (reference sequence). The CDR3 DNA is TGTGCCAGTAGTATATCCCGAGGGGAGGGTGGGAATCAGCCCCAGCATTTT. Translating it yields CASSISRGEGGNQPQHF.

The rearrangement uses TRBV4-1 and TRBJ2-7; 7 bases align to TRBD2. In germline, CDR1 is MGHRA, CDR2 YSYEKL. After removal of 1 base from V and 2 bases from J, the junction contained 5 bases not matched to a gene. The CDR3 extends over 15 amino acids. DNA for the CDR3: TGCGCCAGCAGCCAAGGCAGCGGGGCAACCTACGAGCAGTACTTC. It yields the protein CASSQGSGATYEQYF.

This clone was found a few times. The chain joins TRBV6-5 to TRBJ1-6; TRBD1 aligns across 7 bases. Trimming took 7 bases from V and 9 from J; bases not matched to a gene: 9. Germline V lookup: CDR1 MNHEY, CDR2 SVGAGI. CDR3 length: 14 amino acids. For the CDR3, the DNA is TGTGCCAGCAATCGACAGGGTAAAGGTTCACCCCTCCACTTT. This gives the protein CASNRQGKGSPLHF.

The CDR3: CAISDGGLDYGYTF. CDR3 coding DNA: TGTGCCATCAGTGATGGGGGCCTGGACTATGGCTACACCTTC. The chain recombines TRBV10-3 with TRBJ1-2; D is perhaps TRBD1 (6 bases). This CDR3 contains 14 residues. V was trimmed by 3 bases and J by 3 bases, leaving 11 bases between them. Per the germline V gene, CDR1 is ENHRY and CDR2 is SYGVKD.

The chain links TRBV7-6 to TRBJ2-3, with D perhaps matching TRBD2 (5 bases). CDR3 size: 13 residues. The V end lost 5 bases, the J end lost 4 bases, and 10 bases lay between the germline ends. CDR1 is SGHVS, CDR2 FNYEAQ, per germline. CDR3 sequence reads: CASSTTRADTQYF. In nucleotides, the CDR3 is TGTGCCAGCAGCACCACTAGGGCAGATACGCAGTATTTT.

This clone showed up just once. V gene TRBV6-5 combines with J gene TRBJ1-1, with D possibly being TRBD1 (6 bases). The germline V gene encodes CDR1 MNHEY and CDR2 SVGAGI. The V end was cut by 7 bases, the J end by 4 bases, with 16 bases between. The CDR3 runs 14 residues. CDR3 sequence: CASIREGGATEAFF. CDR3 sequence (DNA): TGTGCCAGCATCCGAGAAGGGGGGGCCACTGAAGCTTTCTTT.

This clone appeared many times. The chain uses TRBV24-1 and TRBJ2-5, with a tentative D call TRBD1 (6 bases). The CDR3 has 14 residues. Per germline, CDR1 KGHDR and CDR2 SFDVKD. Trimming removed 4 bases at V and 0 bases at J, with 8 bases between. CDR3 protein: CATSDHRDQETQYF. CDR3 bases: TGTGCCACCAGTGACCACAGGGACCAAGAGACCCAGTACTTC.

The chain joins TRBV5-4 to TRBJ2-2, with D maybe TRBD1 (6 bases). The CDR3 runs 16 residues. Deletions cut 0 bases from V and 7 bases from J, with 16 bases between. Germline values: CDR1 SGHNT, CDR2 YYREEE (reference sequence). In nucleotides, the CDR3 is TGTGCCAGCAGCTTGGCCAGGGGCGGTAGAGGCGGGGAGCTGTTTTTT. Protein: CASSLARGGRGGELFF.

This clone was observed once. The same CDR3 can be traced to other DNA sequences in this sample. The V and J genes are TRBV18 and TRBJ2-1; 7 nucleotides agree with TRBD1. Germline-derived CDR1 and CDR2 are KGHSH and LQKENI. Trimming at V came to 3 bases and at J to 5 bases, leaving 1 base not matched to a gene. The CDR3 is 13 residues long. The CDR3 protein is CASSPDRDNEQFF. The CDR3 nucleotides are TGTGCCAGCTCACCTGACAGGGACAATGAGCAGTTCTTC. Variable domain in full (rest from reference TRBV18 and TRBJ2-1): NAGVMQNPRHLVRRRGQEARLRCSPMKGHSHVYWYRQLPEEGLKFMVYLQKENIIDESGMPKERFSAEFPKEGPSILRIQQVVRGDSAAYFCASSPDRDNEQFFGPGTRLTVL.